What follows are 5 T cell receptor beta chains derived from one specimen sequenced in a study of CD8+CD57+ T cells in acquired aplastic anemia. Both TCR beta VDJ combination and CDR3 sequence profiling were carried out. Genomic DNA was the template for this profiling. One entry per CDR3 protein, called by TCRdb with MiXCR from the reads. The sample records 210,000 or so distinct CDR3 sequences, under 50% being singletons. In patients chosen for sequencing, flow cytometry had shown CD8+CD57+ cell expansion. Sequenced material: sorted CD4+, CD8+, or CD8+CD57+ T cells (not recorded which) from PBMCs. These receptors all come from a human donor with aplastic anemia.

This clonotype was observed many times. V gene TRBV7-9 combines with J gene TRBJ1-3; 8 bases align to TRBD1. Germline lookup yields CDR1 SEHNR and CDR2 FQNEAQ (reference sequence). The CDR3 is 18 residues long. The trim removed 2 bases at V and 1 base at J, leaving 10 bases unmatched. The CDR3 region has the DNA TGTGCCAGCAGCTTAACAGGGGGGCTTACAGGGTCTGGAAACACCATATATTTT. Translation: CASSLTGGLTGSGNTIYF.

The chain uses TRBV7-9 and TRBJ1-1; TRBD1 might be the D (5 bases). The germline V and J ends were trimmed by 5 bases and 0 bases, with 10 bases remaining between them. This CDR3 has 14 residues. Germline V gives CDR1 SEHNR, CDR2 FQNEAQ (reference sequence). Written as DNA, the CDR3 is TGTGCCAGCAGCGCGGGACGGATGAACACTGAAGCTTTCTTT. It specifies CASSAGRMNTEAFF.

This clonotype has a count of ten or more. This chain joins TRBV5-1 and TRBJ1-5, with D possibly TRBD1 on 5 matching bases. CDR1 and CDR2 (germline): SGHRS, YFSETQ. There are 16 residues in the CDR3. V was cut by 6 bases and J by 5 bases, with 21 bases left in between. CDR3 sequence reads: CASKPGGGGVDQPQHF. The CDR3 DNA sequence: TGCGCCAGCAAACCCGGGGGTGGGGGAGTCGATCAGCCCCAGCATTTT.

This clonotype has a handful of counts. The chain links TRBV3-1 to TRBJ1-6, with unresolved D. This CDR3 spans 18 amino acids. Germline values: CDR1 LGHDT, CDR2 YNNKEL (reference sequence). Trimming left V 0 bases short and J 3 bases short, with 15 bases between. The CDR3 coding sequence is TGTGCCAGCAGCCAAGATTCCGGCCGGGGATTCTATAATTCACCCCTCCACTTT. It is translated as CASSQDSGRGFYNSPLHF.

The chain carries TRBV5-1 and TRBJ2-3, with 9 bases that match TRBD2. Unmatched junction bases numbered 13, after V lost 0 bases and J lost 11 bases. Germline V gene lookup returns CDR1 SGHRS and CDR2 YFSETQ. The CDR3 loop spans 16 amino acids. The CDR3 coding sequence is TGCGCCAGCAGCTTGGGTAGCGGGGGCCCTTACAGTGAGCAGTATTTT. Its protein product is CASSLGSGGPYSEQYF.